This T cell receptor (beta chain) was retrieved from a study of memory CD4+ T cells and cytomegalovirus serostatus. Overall study context: This sample comes from healthy Belgian adults, roughly nine CMV seropositive, around 26 seronegative. Study-wide results and caveats: Each of approximately 73 CMV-associated TCRbeta sequences occurred in one to five individuals.

Profiled with immunoSEQ multiplex PCR; TCRdb holds only in-frame clones, not every one. The sample includes approximately 92,000 clones, 80% of them seen just once. Worth noting for this clone: Its matching antigen is unknown.

Single viable CD3+CD4+CD8-CD45RO+ cells were sorted as the memory CD4+ T cells. Serum IgG to CMV pp150, pp28, p38 and p52 defined serostatus. The sample taken for sequencing was memory CD4+ T cells from blood. This TCR came from an adult in good health and CMV-seropositive.

This chain's CDR3 is CASSIGGQYLYNEQFF. The CDR3, as DNA: TGTGCCAGTAGTATAGGTGGACAATACCTTTACAATGAGCAGTTCTTC. This sequence joins TRBV19 and TRBJ2-1; D possibly corresponds to TRBD1 (5 bases). Between the trimmed V and J ends, which lost 1 base and 4 bases, there was a span of 14 bases. This CDR3 contains 16 residues. CDR1 is LNHDA, CDR2 SQIVND, per germline (reference sequence). Combining the CDR3 with reference TRBV19 and TRBJ2-1 gives the whole variable domain DGGITQSPKYLFRKEGQNVTLSCEQNLNHDAMYWYRQDPGQGLRLIYYSQIVNDFQKGDIAEGYSVSREKKESFPLTVTSAQKNPTAFYLCASSIGGQYLYNEQFFGPGTRLTVL.